The source of this T cell receptor (beta chain) is a study of blood T cell repertoires in COVID-19 (dated by TCRdb to the early 2020s). General notes on the study: The collaborator samples originated in the United States, Italy and Spain and spanned the acute and convalescent phases of COVID-19. The prospective study material was composed of cDNA or gDNA derived from T cells, B-cell-depleted T cells, or PBMCs. The dataset comprised deeply sampled blood TCRbeta repertoires from subjects exposed to, actively infected with, or recovered from COVID-19. The repertoires were released in a freely available public database intended as a resource for research on the immune response to SARS-CoV-2. Samples came from the ongoing ImmuneRACE study (first 160 participants) plus 1,254 subjects from 6 global collaborators. A de-identified subject ID, COVID-19 status, age in years and sex were almost always included in the sample metadata. Where available, HLA class I and class II types were obtained from metadata supplied by the sample provider rather than from assay-based typing. Broad study findings and their caveats: The amount of clinical and demographic metadata varied by source and participant and was provided uncurated.

Each collaborating institution followed its own protocols to collect whole blood in K2EDTA tubes. For TCRbeta analysis, collaborators shipped samples as frozen whole blood, isolated PBMCs, or DNA extracted from either of those sample types. The germline V gene specifies MNHEY as CDR1 and SVGAGI as CDR2. From the cysteine through the phenylalanine, the CDR3 covers 13 amino acids. The entry retains the CDR3 DNA only, 39 bases that are in frame from base 1. Compared with germline, V lacks 6 bases and J lacks 4 bases; bases without a gene match: 4. A word on this clone: The antigen it binds to is not known. Nothing much larger sits one base from this clone, and base qualities are not available.

TCRbeta CDR3 regions were amplified from genomic DNA by means of the immunoSEQ Assay, a bias-controlled multiplex PCR. The study's processing was this. Nucleated cell counts per sample were estimated from amplification of reference gene primers within the assay. To quantify the absolute abundance of each unique TCRbeta CDR3 rearrangement, sequence reads were collapsed and filtered. For each sample, productive Simpson clonality was calculated by taking the square root of Simpson's diversity index across productive rearrangements. TCRdb stores this immuneACCESS table with in-frame sequences only. Part of the clones is absent; in the studies checked, under half of the shortfall reflects unresolved V genes, and no reason is known for the rest. D and trimming were read from the DNA, whereas the V and J calls and clone size are those reported in that table. The sample table lists some 170,000 clones, around 82% of them with a count of one. 9.5% to 12% of the sample is in the top ten clones.

Sequencing used peripheral blood. The rearrangement combines TRBV6-5 with TRBJ1-2, and TRBD1 aligns with 8 junction nucleotides. The TCR sequence derives from a man aged 55 to 70 with active or convalescent COVID-19. CDR3 loop: CASRGQGPYGYTF. The nucleotide sequence reads as follows: TGTGCCAGCAGAGGACAGGGCCCCTATGGCTACACCTTC.